The entry below describes one T cell receptor (beta chain). Its antigen is as yet unknown. The CDR3 length is 13 residues. Trimming took off 4 bases at V and 3 bases at J, with 10 bases between the two ends. From germline, CDR1 is GTSNPN and CDR2 SVGIG (reference sequence). These data are taken from a study of OX40 agonist ivuxolimab in advanced cancers. Overall study: As their treatment, patients were administered ivuxolimab, an agonistic anti-OX40 (CD134) antibody. Patients were treated with intravenous ivuxolimab, dosed at 0.01 to 10 mg/kg and infused every 2 weeks.

Study-wide points: Among the least clonally expanded were partial responders at 0.1-3.0 mg/kg. By week 6 at 0.1 to 3.0 mg/kg, blood CD4+ and CD8+ T cells had expanded clonally.

Only in-frame clones appear in the TCRdb table, and some are missing; sequencing was by immunoSEQ multiplex PCR. The sample consists of around 65,000 clones, over 60% of them appearing once. This receptor was obtained from an adult with an advanced solid tumor such as melanoma, head and neck, liver or kidney cancer. This chain connects TRBV30 to TRBJ2-1, with D perhaps TRBD1 (5 bases). The source was CD4+ or CD8+ T cells sorted from blood, collected in a trial of the OX40 agonist ivuxolimab. The CDR3 DNA reads TGTGCCTGGACGCGACAGATCTACAATGAGCAGTTCTTC. Its protein is CAWTRQIYNEQFF.